The 18 T cell receptor beta chains listed next were all sequenced from one sample in a study of T cells in tumors after PD-1 blockade. Sequenced by immunoSEQ multiplex PCR; TCRdb stores in-frame clones only, minus some. The sample has over 3,000 clones; about 60% are singletons. The material was tumor tissue, obtained after anti-PD-1 treatment. These receptors were taken from a human donor with cutaneous squamous cell carcinoma.

V is TRBV20-1 and J is TRBJ2-5; D call uncertain. CDR1 DFQATT and CDR2 SNEGSKA come from the germline V gene (reference sequence). CDR3 size: 12 residues. Trimming removed 3 bases from V and 1 base from J, with 6 bases in between. For the CDR3, the DNA is TGCAGTGCTAGTGTCAGCCAAGAGACCCAGTACTTC. Protein product: CSASVSQETQYF.

Only one count was recorded for this clone. The gene calls are TRBV6-5 and TRBJ2-1; D perhaps matches TRBD1 (6 bases). This CDR3 is 15 amino acids long. Germline V gives CDR1 MNHEY, CDR2 SVGAGI. Between the trimmed V and J ends, which lost 5 bases and 7 bases, there was a span of 18 bases. The CDR3 sequence: CASSLFTAQGNEQFF. CDR3 nucleotide sequence: TGTGCCAGCAGTCTATTCACCGCTCAGGGGAATGAGCAGTTCTTC.

The chain combines TRBV3-1 (or the pseudogene TRBV3-2) with TRBJ2-7; D remains ambiguous. With 4 bases removed from V and 0 bases from J, the gap between germline ends came to 10 bases. The CDR3 loop spans 14 amino acids. The germline CDR1 and CDR2 sequences are LGHDT and YNNKEL (reference sequence). CDR3 DNA sequence: TGTGCCAGCAGCCCCGACCGTTTCTCCTACGAGCAGTACTTC. Its translation: CASSPDRFSYEQYF.

The V and J genes are TRBV9 and TRBJ1-3; the match to TRBD1 covers 10 bases. The V and J ends lost 0 bases and 3 bases, in that order; junction bases with no gene match: 6. The CDR3 is 17 amino acids. Germline V gene sequence: CDR1 SGDLS, CDR2 YYNGEE. The CDR3 sequence: CASSVGGDRGLGNTIYF. For the CDR3, the DNA is TGTGCCAGCAGCGTAGGCGGTGACAGGGGGCTTGGAAACACCATATATTTT.

The chain recombines TRBV10-2 with TRBJ2-5; D perhaps matches TRBD1 (5 bases). The CDR3 is made up of 13 amino acids. V dropped 6 bases and J dropped 4 bases, with 12 bases sitting between them. Germline CDR1 WSHSY, CDR2 SAAADI. The CDR3 DNA follows: TGCGCCAGCAGAGTAGGGGCTATAGAGACCCAGTACTTC. Its translation is CASRVGAIETQYF.

The gene calls are TRBV19 and TRBJ2-1; D is possibly TRBD1 (6 bases). Trimming shortened V by 4 bases and J by 1 base, and 14 bases separated the two germline ends. The CDR3 is 16 amino acids. The germline CDR1 and CDR2 sequences are LNHDA and SQIVND (reference sequence). For the CDR3, the DNA is TGTGCCAGTAGTAATAACAGGGTAGTGTCCTACAATGAGCAGTTCTTC. Its protein product is CASSNNRVVSYNEQFF.

The chain couples TRBV5-1 to TRBJ1-1, with unresolved D. The CDR3 is made up of 14 amino acids. CDR1 SGHRS and CDR2 YFSETQ come from the germline V gene. Trimming shortened V by 1 base and J by 1 base, and 8 bases separated the two germline ends. DNA of the CDR3: TGCGCCAGCAGCTTGTCGGATACGAACACTGAAGCTTTCTTT. Protein sequence: CASSLSDTNTEAFF.

This chain links TRBV27 with TRBJ1-6, with TRBD1 matching 7 bases. This CDR3 is 14 amino acids long. Germline V CDR1 and CDR2: MNHEY, SMNVEV (reference sequence). V was clipped by 8 bases and J by 8 bases; unmatched bases: 9. The CDR3 DNA reads TGTGCCAGCGCTTACAGGGGTACGGATTCACCCCTCCACTTT. This gives the protein CASAYRGTDSPLHF.

The rearrangement uses TRBV3-1 (or the pseudogene TRBV3-2) and TRBJ2-1; D ambiguous. Germline values: CDR1 LGHDT, CDR2 YNNKEL (reference sequence). V was trimmed by 3 bases and J by 5 bases, leaving 11 bases between them. This CDR3 is 14 amino acids long. The CDR3, as DNA: TGTGCCAGCAGCCAGCCTCAGCCTAACAATGAGCAGTTCTTC. This translates into CASSQPQPNNEQFF.

This chain joins TRBV28 and TRBJ1-5; possibly TRBD1 for D (6 bases). V lost 2 bases to trimming and J lost 13 bases, with 12 bases between them. Per the germline V gene, CDR1 is MDHEN and CDR2 is SYDVKM. This CDR3 has 12 residues. Here the CDR3 reads CASSLVGAGQHF. The CDR3 nucleotides read TGTGCCAGCAGTTTAGTGGGGGCAGGGCAGCATTTT.

The chain is built from TRBV18 and TRBJ2-3, with D perhaps matching TRBD1 (6 bases). V shed 0 bases and J shed 4 bases, with 17 bases lying between them. This CDR3 region has 17 residues. CDR1 and CDR2 from the germline V gene are KGHSH and LQKENI. The CDR3 region is CASSPPLAGVLPDTQYF. The CDR3 DNA follows: TGTGCCAGCTCACCACCGTTGGCAGGGGTTCTCCCAGATACGCAGTATTTT.

This clone occurred a few times. The chain is built from TRBV30 and TRBJ2-7; tentatively, D is TRBD1 (5 bases). Germline V CDR1 and CDR2: GTSNPN, SVGIG (reference sequence). There are 13 residues in the CDR3. V lost 8 bases and J lost 1, with 15 bases in between. CDR3 residues: CARGGAGSYEQYF. The CDR3, as DNA: TGTGCCCGAGGTGGGGCAGGGTCCTACGAGCAGTACTTC.

The chain joins TRBV9 to TRBJ1-4; 8 bases map to TRBD1. Germline V CDR1 and CDR2: SGDLS, YYNGEE. The ends lost 2 bases at V and 4 bases at J; junction bases unmatched: 4. The CDR3 spans 15 residues. The DNA of the CDR3 is TGTGCCAGCAGCGTTACACAGGGGGTTAATGAAAAACTGTTTTTT. Translated, it gives CASSVTQGVNEKLFF.

The V and J genes are TRBV5-6 and TRBJ2-2, with TRBD2 matching over 8 bases. The CDR3 totals 14 residues. The V gene end was trimmed by 7 bases and the J gene end by 6 bases; junction bases not matched to a gene: 8. The germline V gene has CDR1 SGHDT and CDR2 YYEEEE. The CDR3 DNA sequence: TGTGCCAGCGGCCAGGCGGGGGGACCCGGGGAGCTGTTTTTT. Amino acid sequence: CASGQAGGPGELFF.

The chain joins TRBV9 to TRBJ2-2; D may correspond to TRBD1 or TRBD2 (5 bases each). V lost 6 bases and J lost 5, with 20 bases in between. The germline gives CDR1 SGDLS, CDR2 YYNGEE. The CDR3 consists of 16 residues. The CDR3 is CASTQGRAYGTGELFF. In DNA form, the CDR3 reads TGTGCCAGCACCCAGGGACGGGCTTATGGGACCGGGGAGCTGTTTTTT.

This clone came up a few times. The chain combines TRBV4-1 with TRBJ2-7; tentatively, D is TRBD1 (6 bases). CDR1 MGHRA and CDR2 YSYEKL come from the germline V gene. Deletions cut 4 bases from V and 9 bases from J, with 22 bases between. CDR3 length: 15 residues. The chain's CDR3 is CASSRDTYLSLGQYF. CDR3 nucleotides: TGCGCCAGCAGCCGGGACACCTACCTTTCGCTCGGGCAGTACTTC.

This chain links TRBV7-9 with TRBJ2-3; 13 nucleotides match TRBD2. The CDR3 extends over 15 amino acids. Germline CDR1 and CDR2: SEHNR and FQNEAQ (reference sequence). The trim removed 3 bases at V and 5 bases at J, leaving 2 bases unmatched. CDR3 bases: TGTGCCAGCAGCTTGACTAGCGGGGGGCAAGATACGCAGTATTTT. It translates to CASSLTSGGQDTQYF. The complete variable domain, with remaining parts taken from reference TRBV7-9 and TRBJ2-3, reads DTGVSQNPRHKITKRGQNVTFRCDPISEHNRLYWYRQTLGQGPEFLTYFQNEAQLEKSRLLSDRFSAERPKGSFSTLEIQRTEQGDSAMYLCASSLTSGGQDTQYFGPGTRLTVL.

This clone was picked up a small number of times. The CDR3 protein is CASRYNVGAEQYF. The CDR3 DNA reads as TGTGCCAGCAGGTACAATGTGGGGGCCGAGCAGTACTTC. The chain carries TRBV6-6 and TRBJ2-7, with TRBD1 as a possible D gene (6 bases). The CDR3 consists of 13 residues. The germline V and J ends were trimmed by 6 bases and 6 bases, with 15 bases remaining between them. Germline lookup yields CDR1 MNHNY and CDR2 SVGAGI (reference sequence).